These 26 T cell receptor beta chains originate from one sample sequenced in a study of early T cells in non-severe SARS-CoV-2 infection. TCRdb re-analysed the 5' RACE reads in MiXCR, keeping a single row per CDR3 protein. This repertoire shows about 32,000 distinct CDR3 sequences, around 4.1% found once; its top ten account for around 5.6%. The sequenced sample was whole blood. The receptor set was obtained from an adult who was a healthcare worker with PCR-confirmed SARS-CoV-2 infection or an uninfected control (not recorded which).

This clonotype was observed many times. CDR3 sequence (DNA): TGCAGTGCTAGAGAGGCCAGGGGGCTTTCCTACAATGAGCAGTTCTTC. It specifies CSAREARGLSYNEQFF. The chain couples TRBV20-1 to TRBJ2-1, with 8 bases aligning to TRBD1. The CDR3 loop spans 16 amino acids. Germline assignment: CDR1 DFQATT and CDR2 SNEGSKA (reference sequence). The V gene end was trimmed by 0 bases and the J gene end by 1 base; junction bases not matched to a gene: 5.

This clonotype was seen repeatedly, ten times or more. The chain combines TRBV5-4 with TRBJ1-2; the D is unclear. Trimming shortened V by 3 bases and J by 7 bases, and 13 bases separated the two germline ends. This CDR3 has 13 residues. Germline-derived CDR1 and CDR2 are SGHNT and YYREEE (reference sequence). DNA for the CDR3: TGTGCCAGCAGCTACCGGTTGGTCCCTGGCTACACCTTC. It is translated as CASSYRLVPGYTF. The full variable domain, completed using reference TRBV5-4 and TRBJ1-2, is ETGVTQSPTHLIKTRGQQVTLRCSSQSGHNTVSWYQQALGQGPQFIFQYYREEENGRGNFPPRFSGLQFPNYSSELNVNALELDDSALYLCASSYRLVPGYTFGSGTRLTVV.

This clonotype has ten or more counts. The V gene is TRBV20-1, the J gene TRBJ2-3, with D possibly being TRBD2 (5 bases). Trimming cost V 6 bases and J 0 bases, with 10 bases left between them. Germline values: CDR1 DFQATT, CDR2 SNEGSKA (reference sequence). This CDR3 is 13 amino acids long. CDR3: CSARGASTDTQYF. Written as DNA, the CDR3 is TGCAGTGCCCGGGGAGCTAGCACAGATACGCAGTATTTT.

This clonotype was observed a handful of times. J is TRBJ2-7 and V is TRBV5-5; 7 bases map to TRBD1. J gave up 2 bases and V 1 base, and 3 bases lay outside the gene matches. Germline CDR1 is SGHKS and CDR2 is YYEKEE (reference sequence). The CDR3 covers 14 residues. In nucleotides, the CDR3 is TGTGCCAGCAGCTTGACAGGGGCTACCTACGAGCAGTACTTC. Translation: CASSLTGATYEQYF.

This clonotype has just one count. J is TRBJ2-5 and V is TRBV7-2, with TRBD2 identical over 7 bases. The germline gives CDR1 SGHTA, CDR2 FQGNSA. The CDR3 loop spans 14 amino acids. Losses at the gene ends were 5 bases for V and 0 bases for J; bases not matched to a gene: 3. In nucleotides, the CDR3 is TGTGCCAGCAGCCGAGGGACTAACCAAGAGACCCAGTACTTC. Its protein product is CASSRGTNQETQYF.

This clonotype was recorded many times. The V and J genes are TRBV12-3 or TRBV12-4 and TRBJ1-1; 8 bases agree with TRBD1. The CDR3 length is 14 residues. The V gene end was trimmed by 3 bases and the J gene end by 2 bases; junction bases not matched to a gene: 2. CDR3: CASSFGTGNTEAFF. The DNA of the CDR3 is TGTGCCAGCAGTTTTGGGACAGGAAACACTGAAGCTTTCTTT.

In its sample, this clonotype was seen many times. This chain joins TRBV7-2 and TRBJ2-2; D is perhaps TRBD2 (6 bases). CDR1 and CDR2 from the germline V gene are SGHTA and FQGNSA. CDR3 size: 14 residues. Trimming removed 5 bases from V and 4 bases from J, with 11 bases in between. CDR3 sequence: CASSIRLGTGELFF. The CDR3 nucleotides read TGTGCCAGCAGCATCAGACTAGGCACCGGGGAGCTGTTTTTT. The full variable domain, with the rest looked up from reference TRBV7-2 and TRBJ2-2, is GAGVSQSPSNKVTEKGKDVELRCDPISGHTALYWYRQSLGQGLEFLIYFQGNSAPDKSGLPSDRFSAERTGGSVSTLTIQRTQQEDSAVYLCASSIRLGTGELFFGEGSRLTVL.

In this sample, this clonotype turned up many times. This chain connects TRBV15 to TRBJ2-4; D not resolved. This CDR3 spans 14 amino acids. Trimming stripped 0 bases from V and 8 bases from J, with 11 bases between. Germline loops: CDR1 LNHNV, CDR2 YYDKDF (reference sequence). The CDR3 DNA follows: TGTGCCACCAGCAGAGATCGGTCAAGCGACATTCAGTACTTC. The encoded protein is CATSRDRSSDIQYF.

This clonotype was recorded many times. The J gene is TRBJ2-2, the V gene TRBV3-1; TRBD2 matches 9 bases. CDR1 and CDR2 from the germline V gene are LGHDT and YNNKEL (reference sequence). V was clipped by 4 bases and J by 4 bases; unmatched bases: 4. There are 15 residues in the CDR3. CDR3 sequence (DNA): TGTGCCAGCAGCCTAAGGACTAGCGTCACCGGGGAGCTGTTTTTT. This codes for CASSLRTSVTGELFF.

At least ten counts were recorded for this clonotype. DNA of the CDR3: TGTGCCAGCAGCTTGGAAGGAGTTGAAGCTTTCTTT. The encoded protein is CASSLEGVEAFF. The V call is TRBV7-9, the J call TRBJ1-1; no definite D call. CDR1 is SEHNR, CDR2 FQNEAQ, per germline (reference sequence). The CDR3 runs to 12 residues. V was trimmed by 3 bases and J by 7 bases, leaving 9 bases between them.

This clonotype was seen ten or more times. V and J are TRBV7-9 and TRBJ2-7; no clear D gene. There are 16 residues in the CDR3. Germline CDR1 reads SEHNR; CDR2 reads FQNEAQ (reference sequence). Trimming took off 10 bases at V and 2 bases at J, with 24 bases between the two ends. The chain's CDR3 is CATWDPRGTVTYEQYF. The CDR3 nucleotides are TGTGCCACATGGGATCCCCGAGGAACAGTTACCTACGAGCAGTACTTC. The full variable domain, completed using reference TRBV7-9 and TRBJ2-7, is DTGVSQNPRHKITKRGQNVTFRCDPISEHNRLYWYRQTLGQGPEFLTYFQNEAQLEKSRLLSDRFSAERPKGSFSTLEIQRTEQGDSAMYLCATWDPRGTVTYEQYFGPGTRLTVT.

The sample holds many counts of this clonotype. The V and J genes are TRBV7-8 and TRBJ2-2; D is unresolved. The V gene lost 5 bases and the J gene lost 4 bases, with 8 bases spanning the gap. The CDR3 contains 13 residues. Germline CDR1 reads SGHVS; CDR2 reads FQNEAQ. This CDR3 reads CASSPTITGELFF. DNA for the CDR3: TGTGCCAGCAGCCCGACCATCACCGGGGAGCTGTTTTTT.

Many counts were recorded for this clonotype. The CDR3 DNA reads as TGTGCCAGCAGCTTAAAAGCGAGCTCCTACAATGAGCAGTTCTTC. This sequence encodes CASSLKASSYNEQFF. The rearrangement uses TRBV7-9 and TRBJ2-1; D gene unclear. V lost 2 bases and J lost 0, with 8 bases in between. This CDR3 comprises 15 residues. Germline V gives CDR1 SEHNR, CDR2 FQNEAQ (reference sequence). The entire variable domain, with the rest obtained from reference TRBV7-9 and TRBJ2-1, is as follows: DTGVSQNPRHKITKRGQNVTFRCDPISEHNRLYWYRQTLGQGPEFLTYFQNEAQLEKSRLLSDRFSAERPKGSFSTLEIQRTEQGDSAMYLCASSLKASSYNEQFFGPGTRLTVL.

This clonotype appeared many times. This chain connects TRBV19 to TRBJ2-3; D assignment may be TRBD1 or TRBD2 (6 bases each). The CDR3 runs to 15 residues. V was shortened by 7 bases and J by 4 bases, with 18 bases between the two germline ends. Germline V CDR1 and CDR2: LNHDA, SQIVND (reference sequence). Here the CDR3 reads CASNPRLGGPDTQYF. The CDR3 region has the DNA TGTGCCAGTAACCCAAGGCTCGGGGGCCCAGATACGCAGTATTTT.

This clonotype appeared many times. The V call is TRBV20-1, the J call TRBJ2-1, with D maybe TRBD1 (6 bases). The CDR3 contains 12 residues. Trimming pared 5 bases from V and 8 bases from J, leaving 13 bases between. Per the germline V gene, CDR1 is DFQATT and CDR2 is SNEGSKA (reference sequence). The DNA of the CDR3 is TGCAGTGCTTACAGGACAGTCGATGAGCAGTTCTTC. It is translated as CSAYRTVDEQFF.

This clonotype was observed many times. This chain connects TRBV10-3 to TRBJ1-1, with TRBD1 matching over 8 bases. Per germline, CDR1 ENHRY and CDR2 SYGVKD. CDR3 length equals 14 residues. V gave up 6 bases and J gave up 4 bases; unmatched junction bases: 7. CDR3 sequence (DNA): TGTGCCATCAGAGGAGACAGGGGAAGCACTGAAGCTTTCTTT. This encodes CAIRGDRGSTEAFF.

This clonotype has ten or more counts. The chain joins TRBV29-1 to TRBJ1-2; weak D call: TRBD1 (6 bases). The germline V gene has CDR1 SQVTM and CDR2 ANQGSEA. The V end lost 4 bases, the J end lost 6 bases, and 15 bases lay between the germline ends. The CDR3 is 13 amino acids. CDR3 loop: CSVVGYGQNGYTF. The CDR3 bases are TGCAGCGTTGTTGGGTATGGACAGAATGGCTACACCTTC.

This clonotype occurred many times. V gene TRBV14 combines with J gene TRBJ2-3; D gene uncertain. V was pared by 0 bases and J by 1 base, with 5 bases between. The CDR3 runs to 14 residues. The germline V gene encodes CDR1 SGHDN and CDR2 FVKESK. CDR3 amino acids: CASSQDFGTDTQYF. The CDR3 DNA reads as TGTGCCAGCAGCCAAGATTTCGGCACAGATACGCAGTATTTT.

This clonotype has a count of ten or more. The chain couples TRBV11-3 to TRBJ2-5; 11 positions match TRBD2. With 7 bases clipped from V and 2 bases from J, the junction kept 6 bases outside the gene matches. The CDR3 totals 15 residues. The germline V gene encodes CDR1 SGHNT and CDR2 YENEEA. DNA of the CDR3: TGTGCCAGCACCCCACTAGCGGGAGCACAAGAGACCCAGTACTTC. Protein sequence: CASTPLAGAQETQYF.

This clonotype has a count of ten or more. V is TRBV11-3 and J is TRBJ2-1; D call uncertain. Germline V gene sequence: CDR1 SGHNT, CDR2 YENEEA. The CDR3 loop spans 14 amino acids. V lost 3 bases, J lost 8 bases, and 14 bases lay in between. CDR3 nucleotide sequence: TGTGCCAGCAGCTTCCTCCCCGGAAAGGATGAGCAGTTCTTC. Its protein product is CASSFLPGKDEQFF.

This clonotype was seen at least ten times. The chain is built from TRBV20-1 and TRBJ1-6, with D perhaps TRBD1 (6 bases). The CDR3 is 14 residues long. The V end was cut by 6 bases, the J end by 7 bases, with 16 bases between. Germline loops: CDR1 DFQATT, CDR2 SNEGSKA (reference sequence). This CDR3 reads CSAPTDRGNSPLHF. CDR3 in DNA: TGCAGTGCGCCGACGGACAGAGGAAATTCACCCCTCCACTTT.

This clonotype was seen ten or more times. The J gene is TRBJ2-7, the V gene TRBV5-1, with 8 positions matching TRBD2. The germline V gene has CDR1 SGHRS and CDR2 YFSETQ. This CDR3 has 14 amino acids. V dropped 2 bases and J dropped 3; count of bases not matched to a gene: 4. This CDR3 is CASSLSGRDYEQYF. Here the CDR3 DNA reads TGCGCCAGCAGCTTAAGCGGGAGAGACTACGAGCAGTACTTC. Supplemented by reference TRBV5-1 and TRBJ2-7, the full variable domain reads KAGVTQTPRYLIKTRGQQVTLSCSPISGHRSVSWYQQTPGQGLQFLFEYFSETQRNKGNFPGRFSGRQFSNSRSEMNVSTLELGDSALYLCASSLSGRDYEQYFGPGTRLTVT.

This clonotype was seen many times. The gene calls are TRBV20-1 and TRBJ2-5, with 10 positions matching TRBD1. Trimming cost V 6 bases and J 2 bases; bases outside gene matches: 6. The length of the CDR3 is 14 residues. CDR1 is DFQATT, CDR2 SNEGSKA, per germline (reference sequence). For the CDR3, the DNA is TGCAGTGCAGGGGACAGGGGACAACAAGAGACCCAGTACTTC. It is translated as CSAGDRGQQETQYF.

This clonotype has at least ten counts. This sequence joins TRBV19 and TRBJ1-5; 7 nucleotides line up with TRBD1. The CDR3 consists of 14 residues. J lost 7 bases, V lost 3 bases, and 6 bases had no gene match. Germline V CDR1 and CDR2: LNHDA, SQIVND (reference sequence). The CDR3 DNA follows: TGTGCCAGTAGTATGAGGACAGGCGGACAGCCCCAGCATTTT. Its protein is CASSMRTGGQPQHF.

This clonotype was counted many times. The rearrangement uses TRBV20-1 and TRBJ1-2; D uncertain. From germline, CDR1 is DFQATT and CDR2 SNEGSKA (reference sequence). This CDR3 has 13 amino acids. V lost 0 bases, J lost 4 bases, and 9 bases lay in between. As DNA, the CDR3 is TGCAGTGCTAGAGAGGCAAGACTCTATGGCTACACCTTC. Its protein is CSAREARLYGYTF.

This clonotype turned up a few times. This chain links TRBV10-3 with TRBJ2-7; TRBD2 might be the D (5 bases). Germline loops: CDR1 ENHRY, CDR2 SYGVKD. The V and J ends lost 4 bases and 3 bases respectively, with 7 bases between them. The CDR3 totals 12 residues. The CDR3 DNA reads TGTGCCATCAGTGGTAGCGTCTACGAGCAGTACTTC. Translating gives CAISGSVYEQYF.